This TCR beta chain was captured by sequencing in a study of technical replicates of blood from a few donors. Only in-frame clones appear in the TCRdb table, and some are missing; sequencing was by immunoSEQ multiplex PCR. The sample contains roughly 92,000 clones, 85% to 95% of which appear only once. Germline V gives CDR1 SGHRS, CDR2 YFSETQ. This CDR3 spans 18 amino acids. V lost 3 bases, J lost 0 bases, and 7 bases stayed unmatched. The source of this sequence is a human donor in good health. The sequencing input was T cells isolated from PBMCs. The chain uses TRBV5-1 and TRBJ2-7; TRBD2 matches at 15 bases. The CDR3 here is CASSWEGLAGGSSYEQYF. DNA for the CDR3: TGCGCCAGCAGCTGGGAAGGACTAGCGGGAGGGAGCTCCTACGAGCAGTACTTC.